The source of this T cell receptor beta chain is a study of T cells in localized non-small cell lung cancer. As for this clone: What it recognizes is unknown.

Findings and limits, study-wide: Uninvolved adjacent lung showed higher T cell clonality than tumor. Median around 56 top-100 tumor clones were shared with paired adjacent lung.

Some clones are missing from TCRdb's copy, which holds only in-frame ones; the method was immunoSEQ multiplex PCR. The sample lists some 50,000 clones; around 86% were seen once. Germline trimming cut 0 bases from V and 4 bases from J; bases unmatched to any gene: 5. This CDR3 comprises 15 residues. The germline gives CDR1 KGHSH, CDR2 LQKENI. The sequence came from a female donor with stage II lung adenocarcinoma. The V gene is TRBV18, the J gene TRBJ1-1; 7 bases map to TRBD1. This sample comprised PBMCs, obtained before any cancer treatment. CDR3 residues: CASSPPQGVSTEAFF. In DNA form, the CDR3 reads TGTGCCAGCTCACCACCGCAGGGGGTGAGCACTGAAGCTTTCTTT.